Following are 21 T cell receptor beta chains from one sample sequenced in a study of response to subunit inactivated influenza vaccine. TCRdb fed the RT-PCR reads into MiXCR, producing one record per CDR3 protein. The sample yields a few hundred thousand distinct CDR3 sequences, approximately 10% seen once. These data also featured in a second study, about T cells expressing NK-cell markers. As that study records: The TCR beta cDNA came from 5'RACE template switching with UMIs.

This specimen was PBMCs from blood, taken on the day of vaccination. The source is a middle-aged man who received an inactivated influenza vaccine.

In its sample, this clonotype was seen many times. The gene calls are TRBV12-3 or TRBV12-4 and TRBJ1-5, with 7 bases identical to TRBD1. This CDR3 has 16 residues. With V trimmed by 5 bases and J by 3 bases, 10 bases remained unmatched. This CDR3 reads CASSRTGVSVNQPQHF. The CDR3 coding sequence is TGTGCCAGCAGTCGAACAGGGGTCTCGGTCAATCAGCCCCAGCATTTT.

V is TRBV5-1 and J is TRBJ2-3, with TRBD1 matching over 9 bases. The CDR3 extends over 14 amino acids. Germline trimming cut 5 bases from V and 4 bases from J; bases unmatched to any gene: 5. Germline values: CDR1 SGHRS, CDR2 YFSETQ. The CDR3 DNA is TGCGCCAGCAGGTTAACAGGGGGCCCAGATACGCAGTATTTT. Translated: CASRLTGGPDTQYF.

This clonotype was counted ten times or more. The chain combines TRBV19 with TRBJ2-5; D call uncertain. The germline V gene has CDR1 LNHDA and CDR2 SQIVND (reference sequence). The CDR3 has 16 amino acids. V was clipped by 4 bases and J by 2 bases, with 17 bases between them. This chain's CDR3 is CASSTLRRGAQETQYF. CDR3 in DNA: TGTGCCAGTAGTACTTTGCGGCGCGGCGCACAAGAGACCCAGTACTTC.

The sample holds a few counts of this clonotype. The rearrangement joins TRBV6-1 to TRBJ2-2, with 9 bases lining up with TRBD2. CDR1 and CDR2 (germline): MNHNS, SASEGT. The CDR3 runs to 17 residues. The J segment lost 4 bases and the V segment lost 2 bases, leaving 8 bases of the junction unmatched. The DNA for the CDR3 is TGTGCCAGCAGTGAATCGGCGGGAGGGTCGAGCACCGGGGAGCTGTTTTTT. It codes for CASSESAGGSSTGELFF.

This clonotype was seen at least ten times. The V call is TRBV27, the J call TRBJ2-7; 7 nucleotides line up with TRBD1. The CDR3 is 16 amino acids. The germline CDR1 and CDR2 sequences are MNHEY and SMNVEV (reference sequence). Unmatched junction bases numbered 10, after V lost 2 bases and J lost 3 bases. CDR3 DNA: TGTGCCAGCAGTTTAACGAGACAGGGCGGCCACTACGAGCAGTACTTC. Its translation: CASSLTRQGGHYEQYF.

In this sample, this clonotype turned up a few times. This sequence joins TRBV5-1 and TRBJ2-7, with D possibly TRBD1 on 5 matching bases. Germline V gene data show CDR1 as SGHRS and CDR2 as YFSETQ. V lost 0 bases, J lost 0 bases, and 25 bases lay in between. The CDR3 spans 20 residues. The CDR3 here is CASSLASKGLVPIISYEQYF. The CDR3 coding sequence is TGCGCCAGCAGCTTGGCAAGTAAGGGGTTGGTCCCGATTATCTCCTACGAGCAGTACTTC.

CDR3 amino acids: CSARDKRHRGAYGYTF. The CDR3 DNA sequence: TGCAGTGCTAGAGATAAGAGGCACAGGGGGGCCTATGGCTACACCTTC. The chain recombines TRBV20-1 with TRBJ1-2; 8 positions match TRBD1. The ends lost 0 bases at V and 4 bases at J; junction bases unmatched: 10. The germline gives CDR1 DFQATT, CDR2 SNEGSKA (reference sequence). The CDR3 sequence is 16 residues long.

In this sample, this clonotype turned up many times. The chain joins TRBV5-5 to TRBJ1-5; TRBD1 might be the D (5 bases). The germline CDR1 and CDR2 sequences are SGHKS and YYEKEE (reference sequence). The V end was cut by 4 bases, the J end by 1 base, with 9 bases between. This CDR3 region has 14 residues. For the CDR3, the DNA is TGTGCCAGCAGCACCCGGGACAGCAATCAGCCCCAGCATTTT. Its protein is CASSTRDSNQPQHF.

This chain joins TRBV20-1 and TRBJ2-3; TRBD2 might be the D (6 bases). V lost 6 bases and J lost 0, with 10 bases in between. The CDR3 has 13 residues. CDR1 and CDR2 from the germline V gene are DFQATT and SNEGSKA (reference sequence). The CDR3 nucleotides are TGCAGTGCCACCGGGACTAGCACAGATACGCAGTATTTT. It encodes CSATGTSTDTQYF.

The chain couples TRBV28 to TRBJ2-6; TRBD1 aligns across 9 bases. CDR3 length equals 16 residues. CDR1 MDHEN and CDR2 SYDVKM come from the germline V gene. V was pared by 6 bases and J by 4 bases, with 7 bases of the junction left unmatched. This CDR3 is CASRLQGANGANVLTF. DNA of the CDR3: TGTGCCAGCAGACTACAGGGGGCGAACGGGGCCAACGTCCTGACTTTC.

The chain employs TRBV6-5 and TRBJ2-7; tentatively, D is TRBD1 (7 bases). V lost 2 bases and J 3 bases, leaving 14 bases between the germline ends. There are 15 residues in the CDR3. Germline values: CDR1 MNHEY, CDR2 SVGAGI. The CDR3 nucleotides read TGTGCCAGCAGTTACGTCAACAGGGGAGGCTACGAGCAGTACTTC. Amino acid sequence: CASSYVNRGGYEQYF.

This clonotype was counted at least ten times. The chain links TRBV27 to TRBJ1-2; D remains ambiguous. Germline V gene lookup returns CDR1 MNHEY and CDR2 SMNVEV (reference sequence). The CDR3 spans 13 residues. Trimming left V 2 bases short and J 2 bases short, with 6 bases between. Written as DNA, the CDR3 is TGTGCCAGCAGTTTAGCGGGGAACTATGGCTACACCTTC. It yields the protein CASSLAGNYGYTF.

CDR3 sequence: CASARVAGELFF. The CDR3 nucleotides are TGTGCCAGCGCCAGGGTCGCCGGGGAGCTGTTTTTT. V and J are TRBV6-2 or TRBV6-3 and TRBJ2-2, with TRBD1 as a possible D gene (5 bases). The CDR3 sequence is 12 residues long. Germline V gene data show CDR1 as MNHEY and CDR2 as SVGEGT. Trimming stripped 8 bases from V and 6 bases from J, with 10 bases between.

The rearrangement uses TRBV28 and TRBJ1-5; TRBD1 might be the D (5 bases). The V gene lost 6 bases and the J gene lost 6 bases, with 18 bases spanning the gap. This CDR3 has 15 residues. The V gene's germline CDR1 is MDHEN and CDR2 SYDVKM. The CDR3 reads CASSRISGGIQPQHF. Written as DNA, the CDR3 is TGTGCCAGCAGCCGGATCAGCGGGGGGATTCAGCCCCAGCATTTT.

CDR3 sequence: CASSPSMGARDTQYF. CDR3 bases: TGTGCCAGCTCACCCTCGATGGGTGCGAGGGATACGCAGTATTTT. J is TRBJ2-3 and V is TRBV18; D gene uncertain. CDR3 length: 15 amino acids. Deletions cut 3 bases from V and 6 bases from J, with 16 bases between. The germline V gene encodes CDR1 KGHSH and CDR2 LQKENI.

The rearrangement links TRBV5-1 to TRBJ2-7, with 7 nucleotides matching TRBD1. Germline-derived CDR1 and CDR2 are SGHRS and YFSETQ. Trimming cost V 4 bases and J 0 bases; bases outside gene matches: 10. The CDR3 has 16 amino acids. The CDR3 region is CASSPPDRVYSYEQYF. The CDR3 DNA follows: TGCGCCAGCAGCCCTCCCGACAGGGTGTACTCCTACGAGCAGTACTTC.

This clonotype was seen more than once but under ten times. The rearrangement joins TRBV29-1 to TRBJ2-5; D unresolved. Germline assignment: CDR1 SQVTM and CDR2 ANQGSEA. The CDR3 covers 10 residues. V lost 7 bases, J lost 2 bases, and 5 bases lay in between. The CDR3 region has the DNA TGCAGCGGGGGACAAGAGACCCAGTACTTC. It specifies CSGGQETQYF.

Ten or more counts support this clonotype. V is TRBV12-3 or TRBV12-4 and J is TRBJ1-1; a weak D match, TRBD1 (6 bases). Trimming took 3 bases from V and 6 from J, leaving 8 bases between them. The CDR3 loop spans 12 amino acids. In DNA form, the CDR3 reads TGTGCCAGCAGTTTGGGGGGCGCTGAAGCTTTCTTT. It codes for CASSLGGAEAFF.

This clonotype showed up many times. The V gene is TRBV4-1, the J gene TRBJ2-2; 10 nucleotides match TRBD1. The CDR3 has 16 residues. CDR1 is MGHRA and CDR2 is YSYEKL in the germline V gene. V lost 6 bases, J lost 5 bases, and 9 bases stayed unmatched. In DNA form, the CDR3 reads TGCGCCAGCAGACTCGACAGGGGGCCTCGGACCGGGGAGCTGTTTTTT. Its translation is CASRLDRGPRTGELFF.

This clonotype has only a few counts. The chain uses TRBV3-1 and TRBJ2-1, with D possibly being TRBD1 (6 bases). The V gene's germline CDR1 is LGHDT and CDR2 YNNKEL (reference sequence). V lost 1 base to trimming and J lost 4 bases, with 8 bases between them. This CDR3 comprises 14 residues. The CDR3 spells CASSQVQGYNEQFF. CDR3 bases: TGTGCCAGCAGCCAAGTACAGGGATACAATGAGCAGTTCTTC.

At least ten counts were recorded for this clonotype. This chain links TRBV7-2 with TRBJ2-7; D might be TRBD2 (5 bases). CDR3 length equals 16 residues. The germline CDR1 and CDR2 sequences are SGHTA and FQGNSA. Trimming pared 5 bases from V and 0 bases from J, leaving 17 bases between. CDR3 nucleotide sequence: TGTGCCAGCAGCCCGTTGGCGGGTGGGAGCTCCTACGAGCAGTACTTC. Translated, it gives CASSPLAGGSSYEQYF.